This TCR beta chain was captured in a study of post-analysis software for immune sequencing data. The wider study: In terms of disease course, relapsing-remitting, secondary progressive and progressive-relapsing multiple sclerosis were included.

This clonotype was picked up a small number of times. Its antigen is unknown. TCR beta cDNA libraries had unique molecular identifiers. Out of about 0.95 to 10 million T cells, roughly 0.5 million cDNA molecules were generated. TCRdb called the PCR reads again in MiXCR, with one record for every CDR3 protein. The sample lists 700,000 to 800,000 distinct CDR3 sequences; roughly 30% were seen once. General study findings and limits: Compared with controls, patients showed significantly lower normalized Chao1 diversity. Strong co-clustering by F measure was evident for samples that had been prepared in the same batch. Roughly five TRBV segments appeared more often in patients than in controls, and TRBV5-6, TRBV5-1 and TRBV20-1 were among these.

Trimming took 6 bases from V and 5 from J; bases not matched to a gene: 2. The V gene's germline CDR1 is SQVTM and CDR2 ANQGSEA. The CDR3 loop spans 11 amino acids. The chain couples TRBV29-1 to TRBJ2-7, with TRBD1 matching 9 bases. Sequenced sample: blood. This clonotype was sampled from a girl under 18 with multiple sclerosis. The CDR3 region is CSVGQGNEQYF. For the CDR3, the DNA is TGCAGCGTGGGACAGGGTAACGAGCAGTACTTC.